This T cell receptor (beta chain) was sequenced for a study of T cells in Graves' hyperthyroidism and ophthalmopathy. Study background: Peripheral blood was collected at initial diagnosis, before any treatment. General study points: Progression to ophthalmopathy was predicted a median of about 6.6 months early.

Only a few counts were recorded for this clonotype. Its cognate antigen is unknown. V lost 6 bases and J 6 bases, leaving 8 bases between the germline ends. The germline gives CDR1 MNHNS, CDR2 SASEGT. This CDR3 comprises 12 residues. Clinical symptoms, serum thyroxine and TRAb, thyroid ultrasound and orbital computed tomography together formed the diagnostic basis. What was amplified from RNA transcripts were TCR beta CDR3 regions. Primed by the HTBI set, a first-round RT-PCR was run on the TCR CDR3. Via MiXCR, TCRdb re-called the multiplex PCR reads, giving one row per CDR3 protein. The sample lists about 210,000 distinct CDR3 sequences, around 17% occurring once.

The V and J genes are TRBV6-1 and TRBJ1-4; D gene unclear. This clonotype was sampled from a man aged 35-49 years with Graves' hyperthyroidism. The sequenced sample was blood. The CDR3 sequence: CASRRADEKLFF. The CDR3 DNA follows: TGTGCCAGCAGAAGGGCGGATGAAAAACTGTTTTTT.